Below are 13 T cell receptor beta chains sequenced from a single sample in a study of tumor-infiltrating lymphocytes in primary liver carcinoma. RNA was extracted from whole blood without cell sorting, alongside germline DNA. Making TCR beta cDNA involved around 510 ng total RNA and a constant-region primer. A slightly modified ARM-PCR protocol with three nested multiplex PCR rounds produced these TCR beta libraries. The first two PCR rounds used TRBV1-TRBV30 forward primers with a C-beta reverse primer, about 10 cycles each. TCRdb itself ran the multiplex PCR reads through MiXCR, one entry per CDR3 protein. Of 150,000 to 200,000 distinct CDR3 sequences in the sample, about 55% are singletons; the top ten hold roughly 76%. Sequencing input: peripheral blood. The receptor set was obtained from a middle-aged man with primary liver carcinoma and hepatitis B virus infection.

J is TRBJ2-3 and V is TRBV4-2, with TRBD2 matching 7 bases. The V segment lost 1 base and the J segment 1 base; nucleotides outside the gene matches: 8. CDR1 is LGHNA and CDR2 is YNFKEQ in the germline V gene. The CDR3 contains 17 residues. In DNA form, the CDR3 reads TGTGCCAGCAGCCAAGTAGGAGGGAGGGCCGGCACAGATACGCAGTATTTT. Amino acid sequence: CASSQVGGRAGTDTQYF.

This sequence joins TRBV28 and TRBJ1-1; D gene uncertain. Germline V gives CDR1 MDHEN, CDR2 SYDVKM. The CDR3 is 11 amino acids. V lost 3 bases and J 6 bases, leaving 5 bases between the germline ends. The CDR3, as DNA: TGTGCCAGCAGTTTTCTAGCTGAAGCTTTCTTT. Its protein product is CASSFLAEAFF.

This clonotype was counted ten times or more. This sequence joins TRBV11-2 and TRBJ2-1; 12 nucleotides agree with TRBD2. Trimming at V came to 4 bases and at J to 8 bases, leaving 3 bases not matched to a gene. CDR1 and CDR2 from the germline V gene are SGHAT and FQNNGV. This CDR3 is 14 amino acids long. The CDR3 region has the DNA TGTGCCAGCAGCTGGACTAGCGGGATTGATGAGCAGTTCTTC. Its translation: CASSWTSGIDEQFF.

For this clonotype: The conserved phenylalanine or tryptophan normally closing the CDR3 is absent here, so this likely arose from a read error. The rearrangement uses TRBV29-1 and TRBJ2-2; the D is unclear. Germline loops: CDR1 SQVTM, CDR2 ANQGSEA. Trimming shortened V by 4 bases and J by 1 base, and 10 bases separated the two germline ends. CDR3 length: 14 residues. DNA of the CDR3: TGCAGCGTTGTATACACCTTGAACACCGGGGAGCTGTTTTCT. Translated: CSVVYTLNTGELFS.

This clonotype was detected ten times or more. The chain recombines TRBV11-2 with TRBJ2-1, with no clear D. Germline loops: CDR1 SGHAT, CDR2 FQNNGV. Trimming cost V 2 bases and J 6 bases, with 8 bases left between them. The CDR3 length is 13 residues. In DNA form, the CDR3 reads TGTGCCAGCAGCTTATCCAACGGCAATGAGCAGTTCTTC. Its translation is CASSLSNGNEQFF. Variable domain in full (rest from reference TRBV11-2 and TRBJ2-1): EAGVAQSPRYKIIEKRQSVAFWCNPISGHATLYWYQQILGQGPKLLIQFQNNGVVDDSQLPKDRFSAERLKGVDSTLKIQPAKLEDSAVYLCASSLSNGNEQFFGPGTRLTVL.

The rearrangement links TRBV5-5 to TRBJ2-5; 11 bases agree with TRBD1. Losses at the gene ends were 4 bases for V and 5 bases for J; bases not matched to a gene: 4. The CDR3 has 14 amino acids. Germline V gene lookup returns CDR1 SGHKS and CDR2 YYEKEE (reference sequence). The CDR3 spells CASSLGQGAETQYF. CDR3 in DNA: TGTGCCAGCAGCCTCGGACAGGGGGCTGAGACCCAGTACTTC.

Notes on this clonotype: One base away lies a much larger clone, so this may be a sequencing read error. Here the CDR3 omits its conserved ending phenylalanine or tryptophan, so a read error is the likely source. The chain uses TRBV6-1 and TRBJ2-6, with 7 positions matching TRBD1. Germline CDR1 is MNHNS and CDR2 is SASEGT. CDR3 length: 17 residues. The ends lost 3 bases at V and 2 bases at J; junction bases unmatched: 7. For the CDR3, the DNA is TGTGCCAGCAGTGAGGGCAGGGGGTCGACTGGGGCCAACGTCCTGACTATC. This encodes CASSEGRGSTGANVLTI.

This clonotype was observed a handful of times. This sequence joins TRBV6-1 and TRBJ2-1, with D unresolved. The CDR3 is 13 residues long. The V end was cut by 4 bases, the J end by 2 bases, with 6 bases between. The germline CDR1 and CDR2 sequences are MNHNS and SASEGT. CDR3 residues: CASSADTYNEQFF. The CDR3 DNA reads TGTGCCAGCAGTGCTGACACCTACAATGAGCAGTTCTTC.

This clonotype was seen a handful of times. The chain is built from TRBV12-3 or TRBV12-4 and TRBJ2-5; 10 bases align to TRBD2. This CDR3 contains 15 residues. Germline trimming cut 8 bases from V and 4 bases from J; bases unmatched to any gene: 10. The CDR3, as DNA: TGTGCCAGCCTAGCGGGAGAAGAGGCACGAGAGACCCAGTACTTC. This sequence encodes CASLAGEEARETQYF.

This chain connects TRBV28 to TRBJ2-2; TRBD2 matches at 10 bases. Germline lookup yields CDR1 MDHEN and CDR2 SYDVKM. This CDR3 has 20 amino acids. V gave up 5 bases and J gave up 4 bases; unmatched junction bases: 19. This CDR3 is CASSPLGAGGPRQSTGELFF. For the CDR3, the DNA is TGTGCCAGCAGTCCTCTGGGAGCGGGAGGGCCTCGGCAATCCACCGGGGAGCTGTTTTTT.

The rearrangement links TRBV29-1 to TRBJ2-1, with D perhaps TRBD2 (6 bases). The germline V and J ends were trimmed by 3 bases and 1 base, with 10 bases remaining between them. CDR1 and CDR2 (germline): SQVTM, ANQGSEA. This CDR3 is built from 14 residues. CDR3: CSVDREASYNEQFF. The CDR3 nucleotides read TGCAGCGTTGACAGGGAGGCGTCCTACAATGAGCAGTTCTTC.

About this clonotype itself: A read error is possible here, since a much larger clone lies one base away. CDR3 sequence (DNA): TGTGCCAGAAGCCCCGGGACTAGCGGGAGTACTAGAGATACGCAGTATTTT. This translates into CARSPGTSGSTRDTQYF. The rearrangement joins TRBV11-2 to TRBJ2-3, with 14 bases identical to TRBD2. Germline V lookup: CDR1 SGHAT, CDR2 FQNNGV. This CDR3 comprises 17 residues. Unmatched junction bases numbered 13, after V lost 9 bases and J lost 5 bases.

The CDR3 here is CASSLDVGQRSETQYF. The CDR3 DNA follows: TGTGCCAGCAGCTTAGATGTCGGACAGAGGTCGGAGACCCAGTACTTC. This rearrangement joins TRBV13 to TRBJ2-5; a possible D gene is TRBD1 (6 bases). V lost 1 base and J lost 5, with 17 bases in between. The CDR3 extends over 16 amino acids. The germline V gene encodes CDR1 PRHDT and CDR2 FYEKMQ (reference sequence).